This T cell receptor (beta chain) emerged from a study of T cell responses to AZD1222 COVID-19 vaccine. Repertoires were generated with immunoSEQ multiplex PCR, while TCRdb's copy carries only in-frame clones and drops some. The top ten clones hold 6.3% of a sample with 85,000 to 100,000 clones, 86% of them seen once. The V gene's germline CDR1 is LNHDA and CDR2 SQIVND (reference sequence). This CDR3 contains 16 residues. The V and J ends lost 5 bases and 0 bases, in that order; junction bases with no gene match: 4. As to this clone: Its antigen is still unknown.

Overall study findings and caveats: Donors skewed white British and female; clonal diversity was possibly underestimated. The study found vaccine-associated CD4 TCRs spanning spike, dominant at 160-218 and 743-854. Reportedly, close to half of spike-specific TCRs are directed against unmutated variant regions. All repertoire sampling was performed exclusively after the peak T cell response.

The sample here was peripheral blood, taken on day 0 of AZD1222 vaccination. The chain combines TRBV19 with TRBJ2-6; 7 bases are a match to TRBD1. This receptor was taken from an adult in good health. CDR3 residues: CASSLGQSSGANVLTF. CDR3 bases: TGTGCCAGTAGTCTGGGACAGAGCTCTGGGGCCAACGTCCTGACTTTC.